Reported below is one T cell receptor (beta chain). What it binds is not known. This sample was taken from a study of cytomegalovirus exposure and HLA in healthy donors. The protocol was immunoSEQ multiplex PCR, while the TCRdb copy is restricted to in-frame clones and leaves out a portion. This sample carries approximately 160,000 clones, 84% of them seen once, and the ten largest clones take 10%. Among the 120 subjects of the validation cohort, separate from the 666-subject first cohort, were the donors. Germline V gives CDR1 SGHDN, CDR2 FVKESK. The CDR3 length is 14 residues. The V end lost 4 bases, the J end lost 8 bases, and 17 bases lay between the germline ends. Overall study findings and caveats: The classifier was said to identify cytomegalovirus status with high specificity and sensitivity. Rare TCR sequences dominated, though some public TCRs recurred in many donors. Cytomegalovirus association was assigned to approximately 160 TCR beta chains.

What was sequenced was PBMCs. V is TRBV14 and J is TRBJ1-1, with D perhaps TRBD1 (6 bases). The clonotype originates from a man between 25 and 39 years old in good health and CMV-seropositive. The CDR3 DNA is TGTGCCAGCAGCCCAGTATCGTCCGGGACAGAAGCTTTCTTT. Amino acid sequence: CASSPVSSGTEAFF.